The rows below give T cell receptor beta chains drawn from one sample of a study of blood T cell repertoires in COVID-19. Only in-frame clones appear in the TCRdb table, and some are missing; sequencing was by immunoSEQ multiplex PCR. This table holds roughly 100,000 clones, about 75% found once. Sequencing was done on a sample of peripheral blood. All receptors come from a woman older than 75 with acute or convalescent COVID-19. The CDR3 runs from the conserved cysteine through the conserved F or W. D genes are given only for firm matches. Clone sizes are given selectively: once, few, many, or a class where the clone is expanded.

TRBV5-4	NA	TRBJ1-1	TRBD1	TGTGCCAGCAGCTCACAGGGGGTCACTGAAGCTTTCTTT	CASSSQGVTEAFF
TRBV6-5	NA	TRBJ2-3	TRBD2	TGTGCCAGCAGAGGTCTAGCGGGGAGGGCAGATACGCAGTATTTT	CASRGLAGRADTQYF
TRBV2	NA	TRBJ1-2	NA	TGTGCCAGCAGTGGAATGGCCCACGGCTACACCTTC	CASSGMAHGYTF
TRBV30	NA	TRBJ2-3	TRBD1	TGTGCCTGGAGTCCAGGACAGGGTGCCTCAGATACGCAGTATTTT	CAWSPGQGASDTQYF
TRBV7-2	NA	TRBJ1-5	TRBD1	TGTGCCAGCAGACAGGGGTCCAGTTCAGGATGGCCCCAGCATTTT	CASRQGSSSGWPQHF
TRBV7-9	NA	TRBJ2-5	NA	TGTGCCAACAGCTTTAGTGGGACAACCCAAGAGACCCAGTACTTC	CANSFSGTTQETQYF
TRBV28	NA	TRBJ1-2	NA	TGTGCCACCAGACCCGGGGGGACGCTCGGCTACACCTTC	CATRPGGTLGYTF
TRBV7-2	NA	TRBJ2-1	NA	TGTGCCAGCAGCCTAGGGGCAGGGTCCTACAATGAGCAGTTCTTC	CASSLGAGSYNEQFF
TRBV18	NA	TRBJ1-1	TRBD1	TGTGCCAGCTCACCAGAGACAGGGAGAGCTTTCTTT	CASSPETGRAFF
TRBV18	few	TRBJ2-3	NA	TGTGCCAGCTCCCCGAGGGGCCAGGGAGGCGATACGCAGTATTTT	CASSPRGQGGDTQYF
TRBV28	few	TRBJ2-7	TRBD2	TGTGCCAGCACCTCCGGGACTAGCGTCTACGAGCAGTACTTC	CASTSGTSVYEQYF
TRBV6-5	NA	TRBJ1-2	NA	TGTGCCAGCAGTTACTCAGCGCCAGGCCCAAGGGGTGGCTACACCTTC	CASSYSAPGPRGGYTF
TRBV7-9	few	TRBJ2-7	TRBD2	TGTGCCAGCAGCTCGACTAGCGGGGCTGGATCCTACGAGCAGTACTTC	CASSSTSGAGSYEQYF
TRBV9	NA	TRBJ2-2	TRBD1	TGTGCCAGCAGCGGTTCTGGGACAGCGAACACCGGGGAGCTGTTTTTT	CASSGSGTANTGELFF
TRBV11-3	few	TRBJ1-4	NA	TGTGCCAGCAGCTCCCCAGACCGGGCACAGGGACCTAATGAAAAACTGTTTTTT	CASSSPDRAQGPNEKLFF
TRBV7-9	NA	TRBJ2-3	TRBD2	TGTGCCAGCAGACACCGGGGGGGACCAGATACGCAGTATTTT	CASRHRGGPDTQYF
TRBV7-2	NA	TRBJ2-7	NA	TGTGCCAGCAGCTTAGCCGCGGGACAGGGGACTCTAGCGGGAGGCTACGAGCAGTACTTC	CASSLAAGQGTLAGGYEQYF
TRBV3-1/TRBV3-2	NA	TRBJ2-3	NA	TGTGCCAGCAGCCAAGAGGTCAGGACGCTCAGCGGGTTGGATACGAGAACGCAGTATTTT	CASSQEVRTLSGLDTRTQYF
TRBV7-7	NA	TRBJ2-2	TRBD2	TGTGCTAGCAGCCAACCCCCCCGGGGACTAGCGGGAGGCAGGAACACCGGGGAGCTGTTTTTT	CASSQPPRGLAGGRNTGELFF
TRBV19	NA	TRBJ1-1	TRBD1	TGTGCCAGTAGTAGCAGGGGGCGGACTGAAGCTTTCTTT	CASSSRGRTEAFF
TRBV27	medium-sized	TRBJ2-3	TRBD2	TGTGCCAGCAGAAAGACTAGCGGGGGAACAGATACGCAGTATTTT	CASRKTSGGTDTQYF
TRBV5-8	NA	TRBJ1-6	NA	TGTGCCAGCAGCTTGGCCCTAACGCAAAATTCACCCCTCCACTTT	CASSLALTQNSPLHF
TRBV28	few	TRBJ1-5	NA	TGTGCCAGCAGCTCCCCTATTCGGAGGGGCAATCAGCCCCAGCATTTT	CASSSPIRRGNQPQHF
TRBV4-3	NA	TRBJ2-3	TRBD2	TGCGCCAGCAGCCAAGGACTAGCGGGGGCCACTAGCACAGATACGCAGTATTTT	CASSQGLAGATSTDTQYF
TRBV4-3	many	TRBJ2-7	TRBD1	TGCGCCAGCAGCCAAGATTGGGGACAGGGGGACGAGCAGTACTTC	CASSQDWGQGDEQYF
TRBV7-9	few	TRBJ1-2	NA	TGTGCCAGCAGCGAGGGCGTCAGCGTCTATGGCTACACCTTC	CASSEGVSVYGYTF
TRBV7-3	NA	TRBJ1-2	TRBD1	TGTGCCAGCAGCCCCGGACAGGGCGTAAACTATGGCTACACCTTC	CASSPGQGVNYGYTF
TRBV4-2	NA	TRBJ1-2	NA	TGTGCCAGCAGTTTAATGTCAGGGGACTATGGCTACACCTTC	CASSLMSGDYGYTF
TRBV11-3	NA	TRBJ2-2	TRBD1	TGTGCCAGCAGCTTGGATCAGGGGGCTAGTTTGACAGGGGAGCTGTTTTTT	CASSLDQGASLTGELFF
TRBV6-1	NA	TRBJ1-1	TRBD1	TGTGCCAGCAGTGATGCCAGGGGGCTGGGCACTGAAGCTTTCTTT	CASSDARGLGTEAFF
TRBV6-5	NA	TRBJ1-2	NA	TGTGCCAGCAGTTACTCGGGGCGGGGTAGCGGCTACACCTTC	CASSYSGRGSGYTF
TRBV6-5	once	TRBJ1-5	NA	TGTGCCAGCAGTTCAGGCCCGGGGAGCAATCAGCCCCAGCATTTT	CASSSGPGSNQPQHF
TRBV18	NA	TRBJ2-1	TRBD2	TGTGCCAGCTCACCCGGGACTAGTAACTACAATGAGCAGTTCTTC	CASSPGTSNYNEQFF
TRBV20-1	NA	TRBJ2-5	NA	TGCAGTGCTCGTCAAGAGACCCAGTACTTC	CSARQETQYF
TRBV19	few	TRBJ2-5	NA	TGTGCCAGTAGCCCCAGGGTTGGAGAGACCCAGTACTTC	CASSPRVGETQYF
TRBV30	NA	TRBJ2-3	TRBD2	TGTGCCTGGAGTGTGCTTAGCGGGACCCCTGGAGATACGCAGTATTTT	CAWSVLSGTPGDTQYF
TRBV7-9	few	TRBJ1-2	NA	TGTGCCAGCAGCTCCGGGAGCTATGGCTACACCTTC	CASSSGSYGYTF
TRBV6-5	NA	TRBJ1-6	NA	TGTGCCAGCAGTTACGGAGAGGGTAAGAATTCACCCCTCCACTTT	CASSYGEGKNSPLHF
TRBV19	NA	TRBJ2-2	NA	TGTGCCAGTAGTATAGGGCAGGGGAGCGGGGAGCTGTTTTTT	CASSIGQGSGELFF
TRBV11-2	NA	TRBJ2-7	TRBD2	TGTGCCAGCAGCCAAAGCGGGAGCCTTATTTACGAGCAGTACTTC	CASSQSGSLIYEQYF
TRBV5-1	NA	TRBJ2-2	TRBD1	TGCGCCAGCTCTAGACAGGGGATGACCGGGGAGCTGTTTTTT	CASSRQGMTGELFF
TRBV28	NA	TRBJ2-7	NA	TGTGCCAGCAGTTTATCAGGGGCCGTCTCCTACGAGCAGTACTTC	CASSLSGAVSYEQYF
TRBV6-5	NA	TRBJ2-4	NA	TGTGCCAGCAGTACGTCTGTAGCGGCCAACATTCAGTACTTC	CASSTSVAANIQYF
TRBV6-6	NA	TRBJ1-2	TRBD1	TGTGCCAGCAGCGGACAGGGAGACTATGGCTACACCTTC	CASSGQGDYGYTF
TRBV5-1	NA	TRBJ2-3	TRBD1	TGCGCCAGTTCGACTATCGGGACAGTCACAGATACGCAGTATTTT	CASSTIGTVTDTQYF
TRBV9	few	TRBJ1-2	NA	TGTGCCAGCAGCCCGGGGCAGGGGGGCTACACCTTC	CASSPGQGGYTF
TRBV7-9	NA	TRBJ2-2	NA	TGTGCCAGCCGCTTCGGGGAAGGAGACGGGGAGCTGTTTTTT	CASRFGEGDGELFF
TRBV15	NA	TRBJ1-2	NA	TGTGCCACCAGCAGAGATCCCGGGGCGTGGGACTATGGCTATGGCTACACCTTC	CATSRDPGAWDYGYGYTF
TRBV2	NA	TRBJ2-2	TRBD1	TGTGCCAGCGACAGGGCCGACACCGGGGAGCTGTTTTTT	CASDRADTGELFF
TRBV2	NA	TRBJ2-3	TRBD1	TGTGCCAGCAGTGTCTTTGGGACAGTGAGCACAGATACGCAGTATTTT	CASSVFGTVSTDTQYF
TRBV5-1	NA	TRBJ2-1	NA	TGCGCCAGCAGCCCCACTCTAGCGTCCGCCTACAATGAGCAGTTCTTC	CASSPTLASAYNEQFF
TRBV7-9	once	TRBJ1-1	NA	TGTGCCAGCAGCCGCGGACAGTCGAACACTGAAGCTTTCTTT	CASSRGQSNTEAFF
TRBV19	NA	TRBJ1-1	NA	TGTGCCAGTAGTGCGGACAGAGTGATTGAAGCTTTCTTT	CASSADRVIEAFF